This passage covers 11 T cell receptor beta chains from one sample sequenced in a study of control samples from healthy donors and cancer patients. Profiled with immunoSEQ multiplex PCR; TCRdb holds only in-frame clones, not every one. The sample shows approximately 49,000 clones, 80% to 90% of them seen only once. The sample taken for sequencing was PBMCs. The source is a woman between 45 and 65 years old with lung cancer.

The CDR3 DNA follows: TGCAGCGTTGTAGGGGCAGGGAACACTGAAGCTTTCTTT. Protein sequence: CSVVGAGNTEAFF. The chain combines TRBV29-1 with TRBJ1-1; the D gene is possibly TRBD1 (5 bases). V was trimmed by 4 bases and J by 1 base, leaving 10 bases between them. Germline V gene data show CDR1 as SQVTM and CDR2 as ANQGSEA. The CDR3 is 13 amino acids.

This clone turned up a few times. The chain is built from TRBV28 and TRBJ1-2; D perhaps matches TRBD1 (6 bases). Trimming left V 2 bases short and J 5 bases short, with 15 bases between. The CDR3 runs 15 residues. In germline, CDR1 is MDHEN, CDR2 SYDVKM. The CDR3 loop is CASSLPGAGKYGYTF. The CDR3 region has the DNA TGTGCCAGCAGTTTACCGGGGGCGGGGAAATATGGCTACACCTTC.

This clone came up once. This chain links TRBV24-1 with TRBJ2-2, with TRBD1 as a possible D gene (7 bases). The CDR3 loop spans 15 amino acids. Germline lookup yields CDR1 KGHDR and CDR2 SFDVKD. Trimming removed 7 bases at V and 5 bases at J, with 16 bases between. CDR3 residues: CATSLTGAGTGELFF. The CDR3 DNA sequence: TGTGCCACCAGCCTTACAGGGGCGGGGACCGGGGAGCTGTTTTTT.

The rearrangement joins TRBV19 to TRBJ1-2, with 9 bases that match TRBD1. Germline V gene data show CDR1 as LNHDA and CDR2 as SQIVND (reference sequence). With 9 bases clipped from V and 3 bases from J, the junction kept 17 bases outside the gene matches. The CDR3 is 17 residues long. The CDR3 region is CASHFPGQGPFDYGYTF. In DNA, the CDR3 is TGTGCCAGCCATTTCCCGGGACAGGGACCCTTCGACTATGGCTACACCTTC.

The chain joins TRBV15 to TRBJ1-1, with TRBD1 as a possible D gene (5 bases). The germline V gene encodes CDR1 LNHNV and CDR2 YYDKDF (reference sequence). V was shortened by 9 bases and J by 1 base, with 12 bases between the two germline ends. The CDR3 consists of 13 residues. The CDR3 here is CATKTGGNTEAFF. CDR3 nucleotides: TGTGCCACTAAGACGGGGGGGAACACTGAAGCTTTCTTT.

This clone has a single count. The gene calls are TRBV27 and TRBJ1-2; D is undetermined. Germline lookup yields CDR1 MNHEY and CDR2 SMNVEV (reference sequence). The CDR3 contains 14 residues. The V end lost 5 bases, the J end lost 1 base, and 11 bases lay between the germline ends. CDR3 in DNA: TGTGCCAGCAGTGCCATTAGCTATAACTATGGCTACACCTTC. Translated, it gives CASSAISYNYGYTF.

CDR3 nucleotide sequence: TGTGCCAGCAGTTACTCGGTTACGACAGGGGTCACCACTGAAGCTTTCTTT. It translates to CASSYSVTTGVTTEAFF. V gene TRBV6-2 or TRBV6-3 combines with J gene TRBJ1-1, with 8 positions matching TRBD1. Unmatched junction bases numbered 10, after V lost 0 bases and J lost 4 bases. CDR3 length equals 17 residues. Germline assignment: CDR1 MNHEY and CDR2 SVGEGT.

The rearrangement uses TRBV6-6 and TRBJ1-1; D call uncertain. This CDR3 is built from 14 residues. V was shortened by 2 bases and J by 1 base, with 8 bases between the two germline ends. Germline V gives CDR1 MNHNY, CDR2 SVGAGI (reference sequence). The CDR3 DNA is TGTGCCAGCAGTTACGACCAAGGGAACACTGAAGCTTTCTTT. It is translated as CASSYDQGNTEAFF.

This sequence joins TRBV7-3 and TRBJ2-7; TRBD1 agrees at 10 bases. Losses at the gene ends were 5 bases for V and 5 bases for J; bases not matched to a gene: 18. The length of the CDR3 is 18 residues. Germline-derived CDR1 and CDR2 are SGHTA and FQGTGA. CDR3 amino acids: CASSPTGGGQGFKDEQYF. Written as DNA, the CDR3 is TGTGCCAGCAGCCCTACGGGTGGGGGACAGGGGTTCAAGGACGAGCAGTACTTC.

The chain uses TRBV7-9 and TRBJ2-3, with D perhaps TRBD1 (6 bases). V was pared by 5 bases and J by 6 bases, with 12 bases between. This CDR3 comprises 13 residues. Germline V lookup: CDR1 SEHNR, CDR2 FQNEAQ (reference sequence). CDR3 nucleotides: TGTGCCAGCAGCGTCTCAGGGGAGGATACGCAGTATTTT. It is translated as CASSVSGEDTQYF.

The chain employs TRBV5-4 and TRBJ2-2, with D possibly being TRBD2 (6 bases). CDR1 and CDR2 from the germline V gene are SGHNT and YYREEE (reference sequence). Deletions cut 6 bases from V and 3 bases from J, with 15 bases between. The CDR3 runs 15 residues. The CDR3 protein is CASKAAGIDTGELFF. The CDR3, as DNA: TGTGCCAGCAAGGCGGCGGGGATCGACACCGGGGAGCTGTTTTTT.